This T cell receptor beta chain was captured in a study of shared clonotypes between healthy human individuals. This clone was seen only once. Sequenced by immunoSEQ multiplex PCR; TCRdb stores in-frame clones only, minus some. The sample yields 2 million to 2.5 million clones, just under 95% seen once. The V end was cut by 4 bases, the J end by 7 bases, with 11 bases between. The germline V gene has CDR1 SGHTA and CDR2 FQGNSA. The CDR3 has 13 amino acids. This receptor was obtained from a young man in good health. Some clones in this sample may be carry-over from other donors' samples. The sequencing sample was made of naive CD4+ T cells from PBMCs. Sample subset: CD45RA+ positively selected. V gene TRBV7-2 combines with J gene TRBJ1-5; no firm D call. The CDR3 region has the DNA TGTGCCAGCAGCTCTTACAGCAGGCAGCCCCAGCATTTT. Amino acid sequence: CASSSYSRQPQHF.